Given below is one T cell receptor (beta chain) in context. The entry originates in a study of CD4 and CD8 cells across lung adenocarcinoma regions. Losses at the gene ends were 8 bases for V and 0 bases for J; bases not matched to a gene: 1. The CDR3 loop spans 13 amino acids. Using its own MiXCR run on the PCR reads, TCRdb lists one record per CDR3 protein. The sample includes 9,000 to 15,000 distinct CDR3 sequences, 53% of them seen just once. Specimen: CD8+ T cells from the center of a lung tumor. This TCR was recovered from a female donor with lung adenocarcinoma. The CD4 and CD8 labels of this study may be unreliable. The V and J genes are TRBV12-3 or TRBV12-4 and TRBJ2-1; TRBD2 matches 7 bases. The CDR3, as DNA: TGTGCCAGCGGCGGGAGCTCCTACAATGAGCAGTTCTTC. It is translated as CASGGSSYNEQFF.